This entry lists 21 T cell receptor beta chains sequenced from one sample in a study of T cell repertoires in cytomegalovirus infection (dated by TCRdb to between 2019 and 2020). Sequencing took place on an Illumina HiSeq 1500. Clones were called with MiXCR by TCRdb after fastp trimmed the public reads at Q25, and only in-frame beta chains were retained. One record per CDR3 amino acid sequence lists the most common genes and DNA. In all, the sample holds approximately 630,000 distinct CDR3 sequences, and 20% to 25% of those were seen once. The top ten clonotypes cover 7.5% to 9% of the sample. The sequencing input was CD8+ T cells from PBMCs. The receptor source for this set is a human donor in good health (CMV status not recorded). Some clones in this sample may be carry-over from other donors' samples.

Only a few counts were recorded for this clonotype. This sequence joins TRBV5-1 and TRBJ2-7; D unclear. The ends were cut back, 0 bases at V and 2 bases at J, with 9 bases in the middle. This CDR3 has 14 residues. Looked up from germline, CDR1 is SGHRS and CDR2 is YFSETQ. CDR3 nucleotide sequence: TGCGCCAGCAGCTTGGGAACCGTGACCTACGAGCAGTACTTC. Translated: CASSLGTVTYEQYF.

This clonotype was picked up many times. The CDR3 bases are TGTGCCAGCAGCTTAGAGGCAAACTATGGCTACACCTTC. It codes for CASSLEANYGYTF. The V gene is TRBV7-2, the J gene TRBJ1-2; no reliable D call. The V and J ends lost 1 base and 2 bases respectively, with 5 bases between them. The germline V gene has CDR1 SGHTA and CDR2 FQGNSA. CDR3 length: 13 amino acids.

Regarding this clonotype: The junction departs from germline at one end; a sequencing error may be responsible. This chain connects TRBV29-1 to TRBJ1-1; 9 nucleotides agree with TRBD1. There are 14 residues in the CDR3. The V gene's germline CDR1 is SQVTM and CDR2 ANQGSEA. CDR3 sequence: CSVDSTGGGTKAFF. DNA of the CDR3: TGCAGCGTTGATTCGACAGGGGGGGGCACTAAAGCTTTCTTT.

This clonotype was picked up one time. A much larger clone lies a single base off, so this may be a read error. The V call is TRBV7-6, the J call TRBJ2-5; D is perhaps TRBD1 (6 bases). From germline, CDR1 is SGHVS and CDR2 FNYEAQ. CDR3 length: 15 amino acids. The CDR3 here is CASIPVGQSEETQYF. For the CDR3, the DNA is TGTGCTAGCATTCCAGTCGGACAGTCGGAGGAGACCCAGTACTTC.

The rearrangement joins TRBV5-1 to TRBJ2-1; a possible D gene is TRBD2 (6 bases). Germline V gives CDR1 SGHRS, CDR2 YFSETQ. Trimming took 4 bases from V and 6 from J, leaving 17 bases between them. This CDR3 spans 15 amino acids. The CDR3 region is CASSPWGESGNEQFF. CDR3 sequence (DNA): TGCGCCAGCAGCCCTTGGGGGGAGTCTGGCAATGAGCAGTTCTTC.

The chain carries TRBV6-6 and TRBJ1-1; the D gene is possibly TRBD1 (6 bases). Trimming removed 2 bases from V and 5 bases from J, with 18 bases in between. Germline lookup yields CDR1 MNHNY and CDR2 SVGAGI (reference sequence). The CDR3 covers 16 residues. The CDR3 sequence is CASSYLAPGAKTEAFF. The CDR3 bases are TGTGCCAGCAGTTACCTCGCTCCGGGGGCGAAAACTGAAGCTTTCTTT.

Worth noting for this clonotype: Germline and junction disagree at one end, which may indicate a read error. The chain recombines TRBV12-5 with TRBJ2-1; D is possibly TRBD1 (6 bases). Germline CDR1 LGHNT, CDR2 FRNRAP. The length of the CDR3 is 15 residues. The CDR3 region has the DNA TGTGCTAGTGGTTTGGGAGGACAGCGCTACAATGAGCAGTCCTTC. It is translated as CASGLGGQRYNEQSF.

This clonotype showed up many times. The genes are TRBV7-6 and TRBJ2-3; D possibly matches TRBD1 or TRBD2 (5 bases each). The CDR3 totals 14 residues. Trimming pared 8 bases from V and 2 bases from J, leaving 14 bases between. Germline V gives CDR1 SGHVS, CDR2 FNYEAQ. This chain's CDR3 is CASSSLGVTDTQYF. The CDR3 DNA sequence: TGTGCCAGCTCTTCCCTGGGGGTCACAGATACGCAGTATTTT.

This sequence joins TRBV2 and TRBJ2-1; 11 nucleotides align to TRBD2. CDR1 and CDR2 (germline): SNHLY, FYNNEI. V dropped 4 bases and J dropped 9; count of bases not matched to a gene: 2. CDR3 length: 13 amino acids. This CDR3 is CASSAGLAAEQFF. CDR3 sequence (DNA): TGTGCCAGCAGTGCGGGACTAGCGGCTGAGCAGTTCTTC.

A word on this clonotype: This may be a read error: a much more frequent sequence differs by one nucleotide. The chain joins TRBV28 to TRBJ1-2; 7 bases align to TRBD1. The CDR3 covers 12 residues. Germline CDR1 reads MDHEN; CDR2 reads SYDVKM. V trimming: 6 bases; J trimming: 8 bases; junction bases outside the gene matches: 6. The CDR3 nucleotides are TGTGCCAGCAGCCTGGGACAGACAGGCTACACCTTC. Translating it yields CASSLGQTGYTF.

This clonotype has just one count. This may be a read error: a much more frequent sequence differs by one nucleotide. V and J are TRBV28 and TRBJ2-6; D is perhaps TRBD1 (6 bases). Germline V gene lookup returns CDR1 MDHEN and CDR2 SYDVKM. V was cut by 5 bases and J by 8 bases, with 16 bases left in between. This CDR3 has 15 residues. The CDR3 DNA reads TGTGCCAGCAGTCTACAGGGTACCGGGACCAACGTCCTGACTTTC. This gives the protein CASSLQGTGTNVLTF.

The genes are TRBV29-1 and TRBJ1-1; D uncertain. The ends were cut back, 4 bases at V and 3 bases at J, with 9 bases in the middle. Looked up from germline, CDR1 is SQVTM and CDR2 is ANQGSEA. This CDR3 contains 12 residues. The CDR3 spells CSVGVRDTEAFF. Here the CDR3 DNA reads TGCAGCGTTGGAGTCCGGGACACTGAAGCTTTCTTT.

The sample holds a few counts of this clonotype. V gene TRBV7-9 combines with J gene TRBJ1-3, with 7 bases fitting TRBD1. This CDR3 is built from 16 residues. The V gene end was trimmed by 6 bases and the J gene end by 0 bases; junction bases not matched to a gene: 8. The germline CDR1 and CDR2 sequences are SEHNR and FQNEAQ (reference sequence). The CDR3 protein is CASRAPGTDSGNTIYF. In DNA, the CDR3 is TGTGCCAGCAGAGCGCCCGGGACAGACTCTGGAAACACCATATATTTT.

This clonotype was observed many times. The genes are TRBV7-2 and TRBJ2-5, with 15 nucleotides matching TRBD2. Looked up from germline, CDR1 is SGHTA and CDR2 is FQGNSA. CDR3 length: 15 amino acids. V shed 7 bases and J 4 bases; nucleotides not matched to a gene: 4. In nucleotides, the CDR3 is TGTGCCAGCACCCGGACTAGCGGGGGGGCAGAGACCCAGTACTTC. It specifies CASTRTSGGAETQYF. The entire variable domain, with the rest obtained from reference TRBV7-2 and TRBJ2-5, is as follows: GAGVSQSPSNKVTEKGKDVELRCDPISGHTALYWYRQSLGQGLEFLIYFQGNSAPDKSGLPSDRFSAERTGGSVSTLTIQRTQQEDSAVYLCASTRTSGGAETQYFGPGTRLLVL.

As for this clonotype: One end of the junction varies from germline; a read error may be responsible. The rearrangement uses TRBV2 and TRBJ1-6, with 11 nucleotides matching TRBD1. Germline-derived CDR1 and CDR2 are SNHLY and FYNNEI. CDR3 length equals 17 residues. The chain's CDR3 is CASSLDRGLPYNSPLYF. The CDR3 bases are TGTGCCAGCAGCCTGGACAGGGGGCTCCCCTATAATTCACCCCTCTACTTT.

This clonotype was found a few times. The chain combines TRBV19 with TRBJ1-1, with D unclear. In germline, CDR1 is LNHDA, CDR2 SQIVND (reference sequence). The CDR3 is made up of 14 amino acids. V shed 6 bases and J shed 1 base, with 12 bases lying between them. The CDR3 DNA reads TGTGCCAGTAGCCCGACGGAATCGAACACTGAAGCTTTCTTT. This encodes CASSPTESNTEAFF.

The gene calls are TRBV29-1 and TRBJ2-7; D is undetermined. CDR1 and CDR2 (germline): SQVTM, ANQGSEA. The length of the CDR3 is 12 residues. Trimming shortened V by 4 bases and J by 0 bases, and 7 bases separated the two germline ends. CDR3 bases: TGCAGCGTTGTGGGGTTCTCCTACGAGCAGTACTTC. Residues: CSVVGFSYEQYF.

This clonotype has just a few counts. The chain carries TRBV19 and TRBJ1-5, with D perhaps TRBD1 (5 bases). There are 16 residues in the CDR3. Germline lookup yields CDR1 LNHDA and CDR2 SQIVND (reference sequence). The germline V and J ends were trimmed by 0 bases and 3 bases, with 12 bases remaining between them. DNA of the CDR3: TGTGCCAGTAGTATAGAGAAGGGGATCGACAATCAGCCCCAGCATTTT. It yields the protein CASSIEKGIDNQPQHF.

This clonotype was picked up a small number of times. This chain uses TRBV28 with TRBJ1-1, with TRBD1 as a possible D gene (5 bases). The V gene lost 6 bases and the J gene lost 5 bases, with 13 bases spanning the gap. Germline V CDR1 and CDR2: MDHEN, SYDVKM. The CDR3 extends over 13 amino acids. The CDR3 reads CASSGPGVTEAFF. DNA for the CDR3: TGTGCCAGCAGCGGACCGGGGGTGACTGAAGCTTTCTTT.

This clonotype has at least ten counts. The chain joins TRBV2 to TRBJ2-5; TRBD1 is a possible D gene (6 bases). Trimming pared 1 base from V and 5 bases from J, leaving 8 bases between. CDR3 size: 13 residues. The germline V gene has CDR1 SNHLY and CDR2 FYNNEI. CDR3 nucleotides: TGTGCCAGCAGTGAAGGGACAGAGGAGACCCAGTACTTC. This codes for CASSEGTEETQYF.

The J gene is TRBJ2-5, the V gene TRBV5-4, with D perhaps TRBD2 (5 bases). V was clipped by 6 bases and J by 5 bases, with 14 bases between them. The CDR3 sequence is 13 residues long. Germline values: CDR1 SGHNT, CDR2 YYREEE (reference sequence). The CDR3: CASTETIGETQYF. In DNA, the CDR3 is TGTGCCAGCACCGAGACTATCGGGGAGACCCAGTACTTC.